These 11 T cell receptor beta chains originate from one sample sequenced in a study of cytomegalovirus exposure and HLA in healthy donors. Amplification used 60 Vbeta primers and 13 Jbeta primers. Assay: immunoSEQ multiplex PCR; the TCRdb copy retains only in-frame clones and omits some. This sample has 90,000 to 120,000 clones; about 80% occur once, and the top ten carry over 3%. Sequencing input: PBMCs. Every receptor here comes from a woman between 40 and 50 years old in good health and CMV-seronegative.

The chain recombines TRBV7-2 with TRBJ2-2, with 8 bases fitting TRBD1. Germline V lookup: CDR1 SGHTA, CDR2 FQGNSA. This CDR3 comprises 16 residues. The trim removed 5 bases at V and 4 bases at J, leaving 9 bases unmatched. Here the CDR3 DNA reads TGTGCCAGCAGCCAGGGTCAGGGGGCCAGCACCGGGGAGCTGTTTTTT. Its translation is CASSQGQGASTGELFF.

The V call is TRBV7-2, the J call TRBJ1-5, with TRBD1 identical over 8 bases. This CDR3 region has 15 residues. Germline CDR1 reads SGHTA; CDR2 reads FQGNSA. V lost 0 bases and J lost 6; bases outside the gene matches: 4. CDR3 coding DNA: TGTGCCAGCAGCTTAGCGAGACAGGGGATTCAGCCCCAGCATTTT. It encodes CASSLARQGIQPQHF.

The rearrangement uses TRBV7-2 and TRBJ1-1, with D perhaps TRBD1 (5 bases). This CDR3 spans 14 amino acids. Trimming stripped 3 bases from V and 3 bases from J, with 11 bases between. Germline lookup yields CDR1 SGHTA and CDR2 FQGNSA. CDR3 loop: CASSFRQRDTEAFF. CDR3 sequence (DNA): TGTGCCAGCAGCTTTAGACAGCGCGACACTGAAGCTTTCTTT.

On this clone: A junction boundary mismatches the germline segment, possibly from a read error. The chain is built from TRBV10-3 and TRBJ2-1, with 9 bases matching TRBD1. In germline, CDR1 is ENHRY, CDR2 SYGVKD. The CDR3 contains 14 residues. The CDR3 spells CAITGDRDNNGQFF. Here the CDR3 DNA reads TGTGCCATCACGGGGGACAGGGACAACAATGGGCAGTTCTTC.

CDR3 sequence: CATSRDPRGRGTDTQYF. Here the CDR3 DNA reads TGTGCCACCAGCAGAGATCCCAGGGGCCGGGGCACAGATACGCAGTATTTT. The chain links TRBV15 to TRBJ2-3, with TRBD1 as a possible D gene (6 bases). Deletions cut 0 bases from V and 1 base from J, with 14 bases between. The CDR3 has 17 residues. Germline CDR1 is LNHNV and CDR2 is YYDKDF (reference sequence).

V and J are TRBV5-6 and TRBJ1-2, with D possibly TRBD1 on 5 matching bases. Trimming took off 3 bases at V and 2 bases at J, with 20 bases between the two ends. Germline V gene data show CDR1 as SGHDT and CDR2 as YYEEEE. CDR3 length equals 17 residues. The CDR3 region has the DNA TGTGCCAGCAGCTCCCGCTTAGGGGCCTGGGAAAACTATGGCTACACCTTC. Protein sequence: CASSSRLGAWENYGYTF.

The gene calls are TRBV19 and TRBJ2-2, with 9 bases identical to TRBD1. V gave up 2 bases and J gave up 3 bases; unmatched junction bases: 4. In germline, CDR1 is LNHDA, CDR2 SQIVND (reference sequence). The CDR3 loop spans 16 amino acids. CDR3 DNA: TGTGCCAGTAGTATACGATGGACAGGGGACACCGGGGAGCTGTTTTTT. Translated: CASSIRWTGDTGELFF.

Regarding this clone: Other DNA sequences within the sample encode an identical CDR3. This chain links TRBV7-2 with TRBJ2-7; TRBD1 matches 10 bases. CDR1 is SGHTA, CDR2 FQGNSA, per germline. The CDR3 is made up of 14 amino acids. V lost 1 base, J lost 6 bases, and 3 bases stayed unmatched. CDR3 nucleotides: TGTGCCAGCAGCTTAGGGGGACAGGGGCGCGAGCAGTACTTC. It translates to CASSLGGQGREQYF.

This clone came up a few times. The rearrangement links TRBV29-1 to TRBJ2-3; 8 bases match TRBD2. Trimming removed 3 bases from V and 0 bases from J; junction bases left unmatched: 2. From germline, CDR1 is SQVTM and CDR2 ANQGSEA. There are 14 residues in the CDR3. The DNA of the CDR3 is TGCAGCGTTGAGCCTAGCGGGAGCACAGATACGCAGTATTTT. Residues: CSVEPSGSTDTQYF.

This clone was detected only a few times. This chain connects TRBV6-5 to TRBJ2-7; tentatively, D is TRBD1 (5 bases). There are 13 residues in the CDR3. Germline V gene data show CDR1 as MNHEY and CDR2 as SVGAGI. V was pared by 1 base and J by 4 bases, with 8 bases between. CDR3 DNA sequence: TGTGCCAGCAGTTACTACCAGGGTTACGAGCAGTACTTC. It specifies CASSYYQGYEQYF.

The chain links TRBV7-2 to TRBJ1-1, with D perhaps matching TRBD1 (5 bases). The CDR3 totals 14 residues. Germline CDR1 reads SGHTA; CDR2 reads FQGNSA. V lost 1 base, J lost 1 base, and 7 bases lay in between. The CDR3 DNA reads TGTGCCAGCAGCTTAGTCAGGGCGAACACTGAAGCTTTCTTT. It codes for CASSLVRANTEAFF.